The present entry profiles one T cell receptor (beta chain) with its context. No antigen is known for it. This sample is drawn from a study of beta chain features in type 1 diabetes. Notes on the study in general: Individuals with type 1 diabetes displayed fewer insertions and more deletions at VDJ junctions.

Expressed TCRB transcripts were sequenced because the isolated RNA had all been reverse transcribed beforehand. The data were produced by immunoSEQ multiplex PCR, yet TCRdb's version contains in-frame clones alone and is incomplete. The table lists fewer than 900,000 clones, 17% of them singletons. Trimming shortened V by 6 bases and J by 2 bases, and 19 bases separated the two germline ends. Per the germline V gene, CDR1 is MGHDK and CDR2 is SYGVNS. CDR3 length: 17 residues. The rearrangement joins TRBV25-1 to TRBJ2-2, with D unresolved. What was sequenced was naive CD4+ T cells from blood. This sequence originates from a woman under 30 in good health. CDR3 loop: CASSPTLDKFNTGELFF. DNA of the CDR3: TGTGCCAGCAGCCCGACCCTCGACAAATTTAACACCGGGGAGCTGTTTTTT. The full variable domain, its missing parts supplied by reference TRBV25-1 and TRBJ2-2, is EADIYQTPRYLVIGTGKKITLECSQTMGHDKMYWYQQDPGMELHLIHYSYGVNSTEKGDLSSESTVSRIRTEHFPLTLESARPSHTSQYLCASSPTLDKFNTGELFFGEGSRLTVL.